These 22 T cell receptor beta chains came from one sample sequenced in a study of T cell changes during pregnancy in multiple sclerosis. Measured with immunoSEQ multiplex PCR; TCRdb has only the in-frame clones, and not every one. The profile shows 70,000 to 90,000 clones, around 95% of them singletons. This material consisted of peripheral blood, taken in the second trimester of pregnancy. These receptors all come from a female donor in good health, enrolled as a control in a pregnancy study.

This clone was picked up one time. This rearrangement joins TRBV9 to TRBJ2-1; D perhaps matches TRBD2 (6 bases). CDR1 is SGDLS, CDR2 YYNGEE, per germline. V was trimmed by 3 bases and J by 4 bases, leaving 14 bases between them. The CDR3 loop spans 15 amino acids. Here the CDR3 reads CASSGLRGIYNEQFF. CDR3 DNA: TGTGCCAGCAGCGGCCTTCGGGGGATATACAATGAGCAGTTCTTC. Full variable domain (rest looked up from reference TRBV9 and TRBJ2-1): DSGVTQTPKHLITATGQRVTLRCSPRSGDLSVYWYQQSLDQGLQFLIQYYNGEERAKGNILERFSAQQFPDLHSELNLSSLELGDSALYFCASSGLRGIYNEQFFGPGTRLTVL.

The sample holds a few counts of this clone. The V gene is TRBV6-5, the J gene TRBJ2-2; weak D call: TRBD1 (6 bases). Trimming removed 2 bases at V and 3 bases at J, with 10 bases between. The CDR3 length is 15 residues. The germline V gene has CDR1 MNHEY and CDR2 SVGAGI. The CDR3 loop is CASSYGDTYTGELFF. Here the CDR3 DNA reads TGTGCCAGCAGTTACGGGGACACTTACACCGGGGAGCTGTTTTTT.

V usage is TRBV2 and J usage is TRBJ1-4, with TRBD1 identical over 8 bases. Per the germline V gene, CDR1 is SNHLY and CDR2 is FYNNEI. This CDR3 has 15 residues. Trimming took 6 bases from V and 7 from J; bases not matched to a gene: 10. CDR3 region: CASRSPQGAGEKLFF. CDR3 nucleotides: TGTGCCAGCAGGAGTCCGCAGGGGGCGGGTGAAAAACTGTTTTTT.

The chain employs TRBV5-6 and TRBJ2-2, with 10 bases identical to TRBD1. Germline CDR1 SGHDT, CDR2 YYEEEE. The CDR3 runs 16 residues. With V trimmed by 4 bases and J by 4 bases, 7 bases remained unmatched. The CDR3 DNA follows: TGTGCCAGCAGCCTGGGGGACAGGGGCCCCACCGGGGAGCTGTTTTTT. Its translation: CASSLGDRGPTGELFF.

This sequence joins TRBV12-5 and TRBJ2-1; TRBD1 might be the D (6 bases). Germline V gene sequence: CDR1 LGHNT, CDR2 FRNRAP. This CDR3 spans 15 amino acids. The V end was cut by 3 bases, the J end by 5 bases, with 14 bases between. CDR3 amino acids: CASGFGAGVHNEQFF. The CDR3 DNA follows: TGTGCTAGTGGTTTCGGGGCAGGGGTTCACAATGAGCAGTTCTTC.

The chain links TRBV29-1 to TRBJ2-1, with 9 positions matching TRBD2. Germline V gives CDR1 SQVTM, CDR2 ANQGSEA. There are 14 residues in the CDR3. V lost 7 bases and J lost 4; bases outside the gene matches: 8. The CDR3 loop is CSAGAAGGYNEQFF. CDR3 nucleotides: TGCAGCGCCGGCGCGGCGGGGGGGTACAATGAGCAGTTCTTC.

The chain uses TRBV5-1 and TRBJ2-3, with D perhaps matching TRBD1 (6 bases). The CDR3 has 14 amino acids. Germline values: CDR1 SGHRS, CDR2 YFSETQ. The V gene lost 0 bases and the J gene lost 4 bases, with 9 bases spanning the gap. The DNA of the CDR3 is TGCGCCAGCAGCTTGGTGGCAGGGGCAGATACGCAGTATTTT. Protein product: CASSLVAGADTQYF.

The chain uses TRBV11-3 and TRBJ1-3, with 7 bases matching TRBD1. This CDR3 is built from 16 residues. V was clipped by 0 bases and J by 0 bases; unmatched bases: 2. In germline, CDR1 is SGHNT, CDR2 YENEEA. The CDR3: CASSLEGQTSGNTIYF. The CDR3 DNA reads TGTGCCAGCAGCTTAGAGGGACAGACCTCTGGAAACACCATATATTTT. The whole variable domain, remainder taken from reference TRBV11-3 and TRBJ1-3, is EAGVVQSPRYKIIEKKQPVAFWCNPISGHNTLYWYLQNLGQGPELLIRYENEEAVDDSQLPKDRFSAERLKGVDSTLKIQPAELGDSAVYLCASSLEGQTSGNTIYFGEGSWLTVV.

This clone was seen more than once but under ten times. J is TRBJ1-1 and V is TRBV19, with D unresolved. The CDR3 runs 13 residues. Trimming took 3 bases from V and 0 from J, leaving 5 bases between them. In germline, CDR1 is LNHDA, CDR2 SQIVND (reference sequence). The CDR3, as DNA: TGTGCCAGTAGTATCGGTGTGAACACTGAAGCTTTCTTT. Its protein product is CASSIGVNTEAFF.

The V gene is TRBV7-3, the J gene TRBJ1-2; D not certain. V was shortened by 1 base and J by 7 bases, with 10 bases between the two germline ends. The CDR3 runs to 13 residues. CDR1 and CDR2 from the germline V gene are SGHTA and FQGTGA. The CDR3, as DNA: TGTGCCAGCAGCTTAAATGGGCTCAGTGGCTACACCTTC. This gives the protein CASSLNGLSGYTF. Full variable domain (missing parts from reference TRBV7-3 and TRBJ1-2): GAGVSQTPSNKVTEKGKYVELRCDPISGHTALYWYRQSLGQGPEFLIYFQGTGAADDSGLPNDRFFAVRPEGSVSTLKIQRTERGDSAVYLCASSLNGLSGYTFGSGTRLTVV.

The V and J genes are TRBV2 and TRBJ2-3; D is ambiguous. The germline V gene has CDR1 SNHLY and CDR2 FYNNEI. The ends were cut back, 8 bases at V and 6 bases at J, with 12 bases in the middle. CDR3 length equals 12 residues. The CDR3 here is CASQSDGDTQYF. The CDR3 DNA sequence: TGTGCCAGCCAGTCCGACGGGGATACGCAGTATTTT.

The chain couples TRBV7-8 to TRBJ1-6; D is uncertain. This CDR3 has 14 amino acids. Germline CDR1 and CDR2: SGHVS and FQNEAQ. Between the trimmed V and J ends, which lost 6 bases and 7 bases, there was a span of 13 bases. In nucleotides, the CDR3 is TGTGCCAGCAGTCCTCAACACGGGAATTCACCCCTCCACTTT. Its translation is CASSPQHGNSPLHF. The full variable domain, in which reference TRBV7-8 and TRBJ1-6 provide the parts outside the CDR3, is GAGVSQSPRYKVAKRGQDVALRCDPISGHVSLFWYQQALGQGPEFLTYFQNEAQLDKSGLPSDRFFAERPEGSVSTLKIQRTQQEDSAVYLCASSPQHGNSPLHFGNGTRLTVT.

The CDR3 nucleotides are TGTGCCAGCAGCTTCAACAGGGGGCCCCCCACCTACGAGCAGTACTTC. Translating gives CASSFNRGPPTYEQYF. The chain is built from TRBV7-9 and TRBJ2-7, with TRBD1 matching over 9 bases. CDR1 is SEHNR and CDR2 is FQNEAQ in the germline V gene (reference sequence). The CDR3 contains 16 residues. Germline trimming cut 3 bases from V and 2 bases from J; bases unmatched to any gene: 8.

The chain joins TRBV18 to TRBJ1-1; no reliable D call. Germline V gene sequence: CDR1 KGHSH, CDR2 LQKENI. Trimming stripped 4 bases from V and 6 bases from J, with 12 bases between. CDR3 length: 13 amino acids. CDR3 protein: CASSQHQQAEAFF. In DNA, the CDR3 is TGTGCCAGCTCACAACACCAGCAGGCTGAAGCTTTCTTT.

This rearrangement joins TRBV10-3 to TRBJ2-1, with 7 bases aligning to TRBD2. V was pared by 3 bases and J by 8 bases, with 1 base of the junction left unmatched. The germline V gene encodes CDR1 ENHRY and CDR2 SYGVKD. The CDR3 contains 12 residues. This CDR3 is CAISDTSDEQFF. The DNA of the CDR3 is TGTGCCATCAGTGATACTAGCGATGAGCAGTTCTTC.

The V and J genes are TRBV7-2 and TRBJ1-5; 8 bases map to TRBD1. CDR1 SGHTA and CDR2 FQGNSA come from the germline V gene. The CDR3 consists of 16 residues. The J segment lost 3 bases and the V segment lost 3 bases, leaving 7 bases of the junction unmatched. In nucleotides, the CDR3 is TGTGCCAGCAGCTTGTTCGCAGGGGGCAACAATCAGCCCCAGCATTTT. Protein product: CASSLFAGGNNQPQHF.

This chain connects TRBV27 to TRBJ1-1; D is possibly TRBD1 (6 bases). V gave up 6 bases and J gave up 4 bases, with 15 bases separating them. This CDR3 is built from 14 residues. Germline V gene data show CDR1 as MNHEY and CDR2 as SMNVEV (reference sequence). CDR3 DNA: TGTGCCAGCAGACCTAGGGGGGGGAGCACTGAAGCTTTCTTT. Translation gives CASRPRGGSTEAFF.

The chain carries TRBV11-2 and TRBJ1-4, with D possibly matching TRBD1 (5 bases). With 3 bases removed from V and 8 bases from J, the gap between germline ends came to 16 bases. The CDR3 has 15 amino acids. CDR1 SGHAT and CDR2 FQNNGV come from the germline V gene. CDR3 DNA: TGTGCCAGCAGCTTGTTAAAGGGGAAGCACGAAAAACTGTTTTTT. It yields the protein CASSLLKGKHEKLFF.

The V call is TRBV15, the J call TRBJ1-1, with a weak D call TRBD1 (6 bases). V shed 0 bases and J shed 4 bases, with 12 bases lying between them. The CDR3 loop spans 15 amino acids. The germline V gene has CDR1 LNHNV and CDR2 YYDKDF (reference sequence). The CDR3 spells CATSRDATGSTEAFF. The DNA for the CDR3 is TGTGCCACCAGCAGAGATGCGACAGGCTCCACTGAAGCTTTCTTT. The entire variable domain, with the rest obtained from reference TRBV15 and TRBJ1-1, is as follows: DAMVIQNPRYQVTQFGKPVTLSCSQTLNHNVMYWYQQKSSQAPKLLFHYYDKDFNNEADTPDNFQSRRPNTSFCFLDIRSPGLGDTAMYLCATSRDATGSTEAFFGQGTRLTVV.

This clone was observed once. V gene TRBV12-5 combines with J gene TRBJ1-1; no definite D call. Per germline, CDR1 LGHNT and CDR2 FRNRAP. The CDR3 is 13 amino acids. Trimming took 2 bases from V and 1 from J, leaving 5 bases between them. In DNA form, the CDR3 reads TGTGCTAGTGGTTTGAACGGGAACACTGAAGCTTTCTTT. It yields the protein CASGLNGNTEAFF.

This chain uses TRBV25-1 with TRBJ1-6; no firm D call. This CDR3 is built from 14 residues. The V gene's germline CDR1 is MGHDK and CDR2 SYGVNS. Deletions cut 6 bases from V and 10 bases from J, with 16 bases between. The CDR3 region is CASRKVQEESPLHF. DNA for the CDR3: TGTGCCAGCAGGAAAGTGCAAGAGGAATCACCCCTCCACTTT.

The chain has TRBV10-3 and TRBJ2-5; perhaps TRBD2 as D (5 bases). The CDR3 runs 15 residues. Trimming left V 7 bases short and J 1 base short, with 16 bases between. Germline CDR1 reads ENHRY; CDR2 reads SYGVKD. This CDR3 is CAIKSDGGSQETQYF. The CDR3 DNA reads as TGTGCCATCAAGAGCGACGGAGGTTCCCAAGAGACCCAGTACTTC.